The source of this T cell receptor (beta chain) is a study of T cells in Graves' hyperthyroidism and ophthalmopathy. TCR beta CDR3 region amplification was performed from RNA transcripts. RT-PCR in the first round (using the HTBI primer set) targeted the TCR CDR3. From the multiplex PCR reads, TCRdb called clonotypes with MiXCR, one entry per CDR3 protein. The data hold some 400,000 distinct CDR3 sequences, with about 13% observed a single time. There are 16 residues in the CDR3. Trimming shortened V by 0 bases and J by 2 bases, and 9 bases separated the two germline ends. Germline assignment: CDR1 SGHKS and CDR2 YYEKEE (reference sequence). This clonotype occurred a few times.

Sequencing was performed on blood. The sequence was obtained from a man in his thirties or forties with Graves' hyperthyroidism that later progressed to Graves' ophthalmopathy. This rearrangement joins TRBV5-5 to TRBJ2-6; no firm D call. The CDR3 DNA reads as TGTGCCAGCAGCTTGGCCGAAATCCCTGGGGCCAACGTCCTGACTTTC. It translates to CASSLAEIPGANVLTF. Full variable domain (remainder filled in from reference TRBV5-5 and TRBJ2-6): DAGVTQSPTHLIKTRGQQVTLRCSPISGHKSVSWYQQVLGQGPQFIFQYYEKEERGRGNFPDRFSARQFPNYSSELNVNALLLGDSALYLCASSLAEIPGANVLTFGAGSRLTVL.